Listed below are T cell receptor beta chains from one sample, sequenced in a study of blood T cell repertoires in COVID-19. The assay was immunoSEQ multiplex PCR, and TCRdb's table has in-frame clones only and misses some. This table holds approximately 300,000 clones, roughly 88% found once. Sample: PBMCs or T cells enriched from blood (not recorded which). Receptors originate from a woman aged 25 to 39 who had recovered from COVID-19. Both conserved end residues are part of each CDR3. D genes are given only for firm matches. Size is omitted from some rows. Given values are once, few, many or a class for expanded clones.

D: -; V: TRBV5-1; J: TRBJ2-7; size: -; DNA: TGCGCCAGCAGCCCCACCGGGACATTCACTTACGAGCAGTACTTC; CDR3: CASSPTGTFTYEQYF
D: -; V: TRBV13; J: TRBJ1-1; size: -; DNA: TGTGCCAGCAGCCGCAACCGGGGAACGAACACTGAAGCTTTCTTT; CDR3: CASSRNRGTNTEAFF
D: -; V: TRBV11-2; J: TRBJ1-1; size: -; DNA: TGTGCCAGCAGCTCCCCCCAGGGTATGAACACTGAAGCTTTCTTT; CDR3: CASSSPQGMNTEAFF
D: -; V: TRBV3-1/TRBV3-2; J: TRBJ1-1; size: -; DNA: TGTGCCAGCAGCCAAGTGGACAGTCGGACTGAAGCTTTCTTT; CDR3: CASSQVDSRTEAFF
D: -; V: TRBV28; J: TRBJ1-3; size: -; DNA: TGTGCCAGCAGTTCCCCCAATCCTGGAAACACCATATATTTT; CDR3: CASSSPNPGNTIYF
D: TRBD2; V: TRBV19; J: TRBJ2-1; size: -; DNA: TGTGCCAGTAGTTCCGGGACTAGGCTGTACAATGAGCAGTTCTTC; CDR3: CASSSGTRLYNEQFF
D: TRBD2; V: TRBV7-2; J: TRBJ2-5; size: few; DNA: TGTGCCAGCAGCTTAGTACTAGCGGGGGAAGAGACCCAGTACTTC; CDR3: CASSLVLAGEETQYF
D: -; V: TRBV5-5; J: TRBJ2-3; size: -; DNA: TGTGCCAGCAGCCCCGACAGCTACACAGATACGCAGTATTTT; CDR3: CASSPDSYTDTQYF
D: TRBD2; V: TRBV6-1; J: TRBJ2-5; size: -; DNA: TGTGCCAGCAGTGAGTTGACTAGCCGACAAGAGACCCAGTACTTC; CDR3: CASSELTSRQETQYF
D: -; V: TRBV28; J: TRBJ2-1; size: -; DNA: TGTGCCAGCAGTTTCAGACTAAAGCCAAGCGAGCAGTTCTTC; CDR3: CASSFRLKPSEQFF
D: TRBD1; V: TRBV10-3; J: TRBJ1-2; size: -; DNA: TGTGCCATCAGTGGAACACAGGGGTCGGACTATGGCTACACCTTC; CDR3: CAISGTQGSDYGYTF
D: TRBD1; V: TRBV24-1; J: TRBJ1-5; size: few; DNA: TGTGCCACCAGTGATTCCGGACAGGGAGGTAGGGCCCAGCATTTT; CDR3: CATSDSGQGGRAQHF
D: -; V: TRBV30; J: TRBJ2-7; size: -; DNA: TGTGCCTGGAGTGCCAACGAGCAGTACTTC; CDR3: CAWSANEQYF
D: TRBD1; V: TRBV28; J: TRBJ2-7; size: once; DNA: TGTGCCAGCAGTTTGATGACAGGGGGCGCCGGCTCCTACGAGCAGTACTTC; CDR3: CASSLMTGGAGSYEQYF
D: TRBD2; V: TRBV29-1; J: TRBJ2-2; size: -; DNA: TGCAGCGTTAGAGCGGCGGGGGTGACTAACACCGGGGAGCTGTTTTTT; CDR3: CSVRAAGVTNTGELFF
D: TRBD1; V: TRBV13; J: TRBJ2-7; size: -; DNA: TGTGCCAGCAGCTTAGCCGGGACAGGTCGCACCTCCTACGAGCAGTACTTC; CDR3: CASSLAGTGRTSYEQYF
D: -; V: TRBV5-4; J: TRBJ2-3; size: -; DNA: TGTGCCAGCAGCTTGGGGGGTACAGGACCCACAGATACGCAGTATTTT; CDR3: CASSLGGTGPTDTQYF
D: TRBD1; V: TRBV30; J: TRBJ1-1; size: -; DNA: TGTGCCTTTCTCCTTGCCGCGGGGACAGGGAACACTGAAGCTTTCTTT; CDR3: CAFLLAAGTGNTEAFF
D: -; V: TRBV5-1; J: TRBJ1-2; size: -; DNA: TGCGCCAGCAGCTCCAATAACTATGGCTACACCTTC; CDR3: CASSSNNYGYTF
D: -; V: TRBV6-5; J: TRBJ2-7; size: -; DNA: TGTGCCAGCAGTTACTCGCAGGGTAACGAGCAGTACTTC; CDR3: CASSYSQGNEQYF
D: -; V: TRBV11-2; J: TRBJ1-6; size: -; DNA: TGTGCCAGCAGCTTTACCCTCGACCCCCGGGGTAATTCACCCCTCCACTTT; CDR3: CASSFTLDPRGNSPLHF
D: -; V: TRBV15; J: TRBJ2-5; size: -; DNA: TGTGCCACCAGCAGGATAGCCGGGCCAAACGGAGGGACCCAGTACTTC; CDR3: CATSRIAGPNGGTQYF
D: TRBD2; V: TRBV10-3; J: TRBJ2-7; size: -; DNA: TGTGCCATCAGTTCTGGGACTAGTTTCGTCGAGCAGTACTTC; CDR3: CAISSGTSFVEQYF
D: -; V: TRBV27; J: TRBJ2-3; size: -; DNA: TGTGCCAGCAGGGGACATAACACAGATACGCAGTATTTT; CDR3: CASRGHNTDTQYF
D: -; V: TRBV7-2; J: TRBJ1-1; size: -; DNA: TGTGCCAGCAGCTCCGACAGGTCTACCGAAGCTTTCTTT; CDR3: CASSSDRSTEAFF
D: -; V: TRBV21-1; J: TRBJ1-5; size: -; DNA: TGTGCCAGCAGCAAGGGGGGGGACCGGGACAAGCCTCCTTGGGGCAATCAGCCCCAGCATTTT; CDR3: CASSKGGDRDKPPWGNQPQHF
D: -; V: TRBV3-1/TRBV3-2; J: TRBJ1-1; size: once; DNA: TGTGCCAGCAGCCAAGACACGCTAGTGGGTAACACTGAAGCTTTCTTT; CDR3: CASSQDTLVGNTEAFF
D: TRBD2; V: TRBV27; J: TRBJ2-3; size: -; DNA: TGTGCCAGCAGTCGTGGACTAGCGGGGGGCACAGATACGCAGTATTTT; CDR3: CASSRGLAGGTDTQYF
D: TRBD1; V: TRBV6-1; J: TRBJ2-7; size: -; DNA: TGTGCCAGCAGTGAAGCCTCCGGGACAGGGTCTTACGAGCAGTACTTC; CDR3: CASSEASGTGSYEQYF
D: -; V: TRBV15; J: TRBJ2-7; size: few; DNA: TGTGCCACCAGCAGAGATCGGGTGGGTAGCTACGAGCAGTACTTC; CDR3: CATSRDRVGSYEQYF
D: -; V: TRBV10-3; J: TRBJ1-1; size: -; DNA: TGTGCCGTCAGGCCCGCGGGTGGTCCGAACACTGAAGCTTTCTTT; CDR3: CAVRPAGGPNTEAFF
D: -; V: TRBV24-1; J: TRBJ1-1; size: -; DNA: TGTGCCACCAGTGACAAGGGGTACACTGAAGCTTTCTTT; CDR3: CATSDKGYTEAFF
D: -; V: TRBV7-9; J: TRBJ1-6; size: -; DNA: TGTGCCAGCAGCTTAGACAGGCGCAATTCACCCCTCCACTTT; CDR3: CASSLDRRNSPLHF
D: TRBD1; V: TRBV7-9; J: TRBJ1-1; size: -; DNA: TGTGCCAGCAGCCATGGCCCAGGGGGGCTAGGAGCTTTCTTT; CDR3: CASSHGPGGLGAFF
D: -; V: TRBV6-6; J: TRBJ1-6; size: -; DNA: TGTGCCAGCAGTTACTCCTGGGACATCGACGGATCACCCCTCCACTTT; CDR3: CASSYSWDIDGSPLHF
D: TRBD1; V: TRBV28; J: TRBJ2-7; size: -; DNA: TGTGCCAGCAGTTTACGGGACAGGGAGGGAGAGCAGTACTTC; CDR3: CASSLRDREGEQYF
D: -; V: TRBV6-5; J: TRBJ1-2; size: -; DNA: TGTGCCAGCAGCCTCGACAGAGCTAACTATGGCTACACCTTC; CDR3: CASSLDRANYGYTF
D: -; V: TRBV7-9; J: TRBJ2-1; size: once; DNA: TGTGCCAGCAGCTCCGTCCTGGCGGATGAGCAGTTCTTC; CDR3: CASSSVLADEQFF
D: -; V: TRBV5-6; J: TRBJ2-2; size: -; DNA: TGTGCCAGCAGCTATCTTTTCGACAGCCTCTCGAACACCGGGGAGCTGTTTTTT; CDR3: CASSYLFDSLSNTGELFF